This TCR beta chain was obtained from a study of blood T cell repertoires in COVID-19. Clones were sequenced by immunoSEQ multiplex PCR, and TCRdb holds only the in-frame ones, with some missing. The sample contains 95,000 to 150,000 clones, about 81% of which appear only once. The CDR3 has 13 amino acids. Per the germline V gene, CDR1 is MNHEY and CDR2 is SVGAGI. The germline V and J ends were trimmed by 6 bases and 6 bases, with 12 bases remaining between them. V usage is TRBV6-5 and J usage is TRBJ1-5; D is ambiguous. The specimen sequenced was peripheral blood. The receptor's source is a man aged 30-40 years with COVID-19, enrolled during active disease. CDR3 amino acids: CASRRGLGQPQHF. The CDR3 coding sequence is TGTGCCAGCAGACGTGGACTTGGTCAGCCCCAGCATTTT.